Listed below are T cell receptor beta chains from one sample, sequenced in a study of identical twins. Using its own MiXCR run on the 5' RACE reads, TCRdb lists one record per CDR3 protein. This sample has approximately 210,000 distinct CDR3 sequences, with 5% to 7% found just once. This same sample was also part of a study on T cells expressing NK-cell markers.

The sample was CD8+ T cells sorted from blood. These TCRs come from a young woman in good health. CDR3s include the opening cysteine and the closing phenylalanine or tryptophan. The D gene is left open where the match is weak. Clone size is given for some rows only: seen once, a few or many times, or a class if the clone is expanded.

clone size,D gene,V gene,J gene,CDR3 DNA,CDR3 protein
.,TRBD2,TRBV12-3/TRBV12-4,TRBJ2-3,TGTGCCAGCAGGTTAACTAGCGCGGCAGATACGCAGTATTTT,CASRLTSAADTQYF
.,TRBD2,TRBV20-1,TRBJ2-3,TGCAGTGCTAGAGATTACCAGACTAGCGGGGATACAGATACGCAGTATTTT,CSARDYQTSGDTDTQYF
.,.,TRBV10-2,TRBJ2-5,TGCGCCAGCAGTGGAAGGTTGTTGGGAGAAGAGACCCAGTACTTC,CASSGRLLGEETQYF
few,.,TRBV12-3/TRBV12-4,TRBJ2-1,TGTGCCAGCAGTTTTGTCGGGAAAATGGGTGAGCAGTTCTTC,CASSFVGKMGEQFF
many,.,TRBV12-3/TRBV12-4,TRBJ2-5,TGTGCCAGCAGTTTTGGACAGCTCGGGGAGACCCAGTACTTC,CASSFGQLGETQYF
once,TRBD2,TRBV13,TRBJ2-5,TGTGCCAGCAGCTCGAGGACTAGCCACTACCAAGAGACCCAGTACTTC,CASSSRTSHYQETQYF
.,.,TRBV9,TRBJ2-3,TGTGCCAGCAGCGTCTTTACAGGGGAGGCAGATACGCAGTATTTT,CASSVFTGEADTQYF
.,TRBD2,TRBV7-6,TRBJ2-1,TGTGCCAGCAGCTTAGAAAGCGGGAGCATCCATGAGCAGTTCTTC,CASSLESGSIHEQFF
many,.,TRBV7-8,TRBJ1-2,TGTGCCAGCAGCTCCAGGGGCAATGGCTACACCTTC,CASSSRGNGYTF
.,TRBD2,TRBV5-1,TRBJ2-2,TGCGCCAGCAGCAGTACAGCGGGAGCCGGCAGCACCGGGGAGCTGTTTTTT,CASSSTAGAGSTGELFF
few,TRBD2,TRBV5-1,TRBJ2-1,TGCGCCAGCAGCCGGGAGGCTAGCTCCTACAATGAGCAGTTCTTC,CASSREASSYNEQFF
many,TRBD1,TRBV5-1,TRBJ1-1,TGCGCCAGCAGCTTAACAGGGGGACAATTGAACACTGAAGCTTTCTTT,CASSLTGGQLNTEAFF
.,TRBD2,TRBV2,TRBJ2-1,TGTGCCAGCAGTATAGCGGGGGGGCCTCTCAATGAGCAGTTCTTC,CASSIAGGPLNEQFF
many,.,TRBV9,TRBJ2-1,TGTGCCAGCAGCGTAGTAGGCAGCTCCTACAATGAGCAGTTCTTC,CASSVVGSSYNEQFF
.,TRBD2,TRBV9,TRBJ2-1,TGTGCCAGCACCCTAGCGGGTTCCTACAATGAGCAGTTCTTC,CASTLAGSYNEQFF
.,TRBD1,TRBV6-2/TRBV6-3,TRBJ1-2,TGTGCCAGCAGCGGACAGGGGGCGCAGAATGGCTACACCTTC,CASSGQGAQNGYTF
many,.,TRBV20-1,TRBJ2-7,TGCAGTGCTAGCTCTAGTCGACTCCGCTACGAGCAGTACTTC,CSASSSRLRYEQYF
.,.,TRBV6-1,TRBJ2-7,TGTGCCAGCAGCGAGACGGGCAGTCACTACGAGCAGTACTTC,CASSETGSHYEQYF
many,TRBD2,TRBV4-3,TRBJ2-1,TGCGCCAGCAGCCAAGCGACTAGCGGGAGGCCATTCTACAATGAGCAGTTCTTC,CASSQATSGRPFYNEQFF
.,.,TRBV29-1,TRBJ2-1,TGCAGCGTTGTTGGGTTCGGGAATGAGCAGTTCTTC,CSVVGFGNEQFF
many,.,TRBV7-9,TRBJ2-3,TGTGCCAGCGAGCCAGATACGCAGTATTTT,CASEPDTQYF
many,.,TRBV5-1,TRBJ2-7,TGCGCCAGCAGCCCCGGCCAGGGAAAAAACGAGCAGTACTTC,CASSPGQGKNEQYF
.,.,TRBV10-3,TRBJ2-1,TGTGCCATGGGACCGGGACCCGAGCAGTTCTTC,CAMGPGPEQFF
many,.,TRBV6-2/TRBV6-3,TRBJ2-1,TGTGCCAGCAGTTACCGCCCGGGCAATGAGCAGTTCTTC,CASSYRPGNEQFF
few,TRBD2,TRBV12-5,TRBJ2-1,TGTGCTAGTGGTTTGGCACTAGCGGGGGGAAACAATGAGCAGTTCTTC,CASGLALAGGNNEQFF
.,TRBD2,TRBV11-2,TRBJ2-7,TGTGCCAGCAGCTTAGCTAGCGGGAACTACGAGCAGTACTTC,CASSLASGNYEQYF
.,.,TRBV3-1,TRBJ1-1,TGTGCCAGCAGCCGCCTCCTTGGAACTGAAGCTTTCTTT,CASSRLLGTEAFF
many,.,TRBV7-9,TRBJ2-7,TGTGCCAGCAGCCCTCTCGGAGGGGGTGACTCCTACGAGCAGTACTTC,CASSPLGGGDSYEQYF
.,.,TRBV24-1,TRBJ2-2,TGTGCCACCAGTGCATCGTTTGGGCCCACAGCAGGGACCGGGGAGCTGTTTTTT,CATSASFGPTAGTGELFF
once,.,TRBV19,TRBJ2-7,TGTGCCTGTTCCGGTCGGATGTCCTACGAGCAGTACTTC,CACSGRMSYEQYF
few,.,TRBV27,TRBJ2-2,TGTGCCAGCAGTTTAAACAGGGCCTTAGGGGAGCTGTTTTTT,CASSLNRALGELFF
few,.,TRBV11-3,TRBJ1-1,TGTGCCAGCTGCAAGGAAAGGGCGAACACTGAAGCTTTCTTT,CASCKERANTEAFF
few,.,TRBV6-5,TRBJ1-1,TGTGCCAGCAGTTACGGGGCAGACCCAAGGGGAAACACTGAAGCTTTCTTT,CASSYGADPRGNTEAFF
few,.,TRBV4-2,TRBJ2-7,TGTGCCAGCAGCCAAGCCCGAACGGACGAGCAGTACTTC,CASSQARTDEQYF
.,.,TRBV12-3/TRBV12-4,TRBJ1-2,TGTGCCAGCAGTTCCCCGGGAACCCACTGGGCCTATGGCTACACCTTC,CASSSPGTHWAYGYTF
once,.,TRBV20-1,TRBJ2-7,TGCAGTGCTAGTGAATCCGTCGCTAGTTCCTACGAGCAGTACTTC,CSASESVASSYEQYF
few,.,TRBV6-5,TRBJ2-6,TGTGCCAGCAGAAACTCTGGGGCCAACGTCCTGACTTTC,CASRNSGANVLTF
few,TRBD1,TRBV6-2/TRBV6-3,TRBJ1-4,TGTGCCAGCACCCAGGGGGCGATCGAAAAACTGTTTTTT,CASTQGAIEKLFF
few,TRBD2,TRBV14,TRBJ2-5,TGTGCCAGCAGCCAAGAGGTGGGACTAGGAGCGTACCAAGAGACCCAGTACTTC,CASSQEVGLGAYQETQYF
few,.,TRBV6-5,TRBJ1-1,TGTGCCAGCAGTTACGGGACGGGCAGGAACACTGAAGCTTTCTTT,CASSYGTGRNTEAFF
.,.,TRBV21-1,TRBJ2-7,TGTGCCAGCAGCCGACAGGAGTACTCCTACGAGCAGTACTTC,CASSRQEYSYEQYF
few,TRBD2,TRBV7-7,TRBJ2-1,TGTGCCAGCAGCTATGGACTAGCGGGAGGGCACAATGAGCAGTTCTTC,CASSYGLAGGHNEQFF
few,.,TRBV7-9,TRBJ2-7,TGTGCCAGCAGCTTCGGGGGCCAGACGGACTTC,CASSFGGQTDF
few,TRBD1,TRBV7-9,TRBJ1-5,TGTGCCAGCAGTTCCGACAGGGGTGCGGGTCAGCCCCAGCATTTT,CASSSDRGAGQPQHF
few,TRBD1,TRBV27,TRBJ2-3,TGTGCCAGCGATTGGACAGGAAGCACAGATACGCAGTATTTT,CASDWTGSTDTQYF
.,TRBD2,TRBV13,TRBJ2-3,TGTGCCAGCAGCTCCGGACTAGCGGGAGGTTCAGGGGATACGCAGTATTTT,CASSSGLAGGSGDTQYF
few,TRBD2,TRBV7-9,TRBJ2-1,TGTGCCAGCAGCACCGAACTAGCGGTCAATGAGCAGTTCTTC,CASSTELAVNEQFF
few,TRBD1,TRBV12-3/TRBV12-4,TRBJ2-1,TGTGCCAGCAGTTTCGGCAGGGGGCGCGGATACAATGAGCAGTTCTTC,CASSFGRGRGYNEQFF
few,.,TRBV15,TRBJ2-6,TGTGCCACCAGCAGAGATCAAGAGGGACTCTCCGGGGCCAACGTCCTGACTTTC,CATSRDQEGLSGANVLTF
few,.,TRBV20-1,TRBJ2-7,TGCAGTGCTTTCTCGGACAGCTACGAGCAGTACTTC,CSAFSDSYEQYF
many,.,TRBV7-9,TRBJ2-2,TGTGCCAGCAGCTCCCATAATCAGAACACCGGGGAGCTGTTTTTT,CASSSHNQNTGELFF
few,.,TRBV13,TRBJ2-1,TGTGCCAGCAGCTCGACTGGAAACAATGAGCAGTTCTTC,CASSSTGNNEQFF
many,.,TRBV6-6,TRBJ2-7,TGTGCCAGCAGTGCCGCCTACGAGCAGTACTTC,CASSAAYEQYF
.,.,TRBV6-2/TRBV6-3,TRBJ2-7,TGTGCCAGCAGAATCTTACAGGGATCCTCCTACGAGCAGTACTTC,CASRILQGSSYEQYF
.,TRBD2,TRBV11-2,TRBJ2-1,TGTGCCAGCAGCCTTGGGACTAGCGGGGGCAATGAGCAGTTCTTC,CASSLGTSGGNEQFF